These T cell receptor beta chains were read from a single sample in a study of type 1 regulatory T cells. Antigens of these TCRs are unknown. TCRdb redid the calling of the reads with MiXCR, one entry per CDR3 protein. Among about 71,000 distinct CDR3 sequences listed, less than 25% were seen once. Sequenced: cultured type 1 regulatory T (Tr1) cells, either the whole culture or a sorted fraction (not recorded which). The receptors shown here come from a human donor in good health. Each CDR3 is given with its conserved first and last residue. Fields, in order: D gene, clone size, V gene, J gene, CDR3 protein, CDR3 DNA. The D gene is left open where the match is weak. Clone size is stated in some rows and not others, as once, few, many or a class when expanded.

d_call: -; clone_size: -; v_call: TRBV28; j_call: TRBJ1-2; cdr3_aa: CASSPHWYGYTF; cdr3_nt: TGTGCCAGCAGTCCCCATTGGTATGGCTACACCTTC
d_call: -; clone_size: few; v_call: TRBV29-1; j_call: TRBJ1-2; cdr3_aa: CSVAEGSYYGYTF; cdr3_nt: TGCAGCGTTGCAGAGGGATCTTACTATGGCTACACCTTC
d_call: -; clone_size: few; v_call: TRBV27; j_call: TRBJ2-1; cdr3_aa: CASLKWGVNEQFF; cdr3_nt: TGTGCCAGCTTAAAGTGGGGGGTCAATGAGCAGTTCTTC
d_call: -; clone_size: few; v_call: TRBV20-1; j_call: TRBJ2-7; cdr3_aa: CSATTEGYEQYF; cdr3_nt: TGCAGTGCAACTACTGAGGGATACGAGCAGTACTTC
d_call: TRBD2; clone_size: -; v_call: TRBV20-1; j_call: TRBJ2-7; cdr3_aa: CSASTRAGLSYEQYF; cdr3_nt: TGCAGTGCTTCAACCAGAGCGGGGCTCTCCTACGAGCAGTACTTC
d_call: TRBD2; clone_size: few; v_call: TRBV29-1; j_call: TRBJ2-3; cdr3_aa: CSVKREHPDTQYF; cdr3_nt: TGCAGCGTAAAGCGGGAGCATCCAGATACGCAGTATTTT
d_call: -; clone_size: -; v_call: TRBV7-2; j_call: TRBJ2-5; cdr3_aa: CASSPSRETQYF; cdr3_nt: TGTGCCAGCAGCCCCAGCCGGGAGACCCAGTACTTC
d_call: -; clone_size: few; v_call: TRBV9; j_call: TRBJ2-7; cdr3_aa: CASSGGGAGAYEQYF; cdr3_nt: TGTGCCAGCAGCGGTGGCGGGGCGGGCGCCTACGAGCAGTACTTC
d_call: -; clone_size: -; v_call: TRBV6-5; j_call: TRBJ2-1; cdr3_aa: CASSYYLSSYNEQFF; cdr3_nt: TGTGCCAGCAGTTACTACCTGAGCTCCTACAATGAGCAGTTCTTC
d_call: -; clone_size: few; v_call: TRBV7-9; j_call: TRBJ1-1; cdr3_aa: CASSLSQGEAFF; cdr3_nt: TGTGCCAGCAGCTTAAGTCAGGGAGAAGCTTTCTTT
d_call: -; clone_size: few; v_call: TRBV20-1; j_call: TRBJ2-5; cdr3_aa: CSALQLETQYF; cdr3_nt: TGCAGTGCTCTCCAGCTGGAGACCCAGTACTTC
d_call: -; clone_size: few; v_call: TRBV29-1; j_call: TRBJ2-7; cdr3_aa: CSVEAGYEQYF; cdr3_nt: TGCAGCGTTGAAGCTGGCTACGAGCAGTACTTC
d_call: -; clone_size: -; v_call: TRBV29-1; j_call: TRBJ2-5; cdr3_aa: CSVGMAQETQYF; cdr3_nt: TGCAGCGTAGGAATGGCACAAGAGACCCAGTACTTC
d_call: -; clone_size: few; v_call: TRBV24-1; j_call: TRBJ1-1; cdr3_aa: CATSAAPFTEAFF; cdr3_nt: TGTGCCACCAGTGCGGCACCCTTCACTGAAGCTTTCTTT
d_call: -; clone_size: many; v_call: TRBV7-2; j_call: TRBJ2-2; cdr3_aa: CASSRAGGRELFF; cdr3_nt: TGTGCCAGCAGTAGGGCCGGGGGCCGGGAGCTGTTTTTT
d_call: TRBD2; clone_size: -; v_call: TRBV29-1; j_call: TRBJ2-3; cdr3_aa: CSVRGLTSGKTDTQYF; cdr3_nt: TGCAGCGTCAGAGGGCTAACTAGCGGGAAAACAGATACGCAGTATTTT
d_call: TRBD2; clone_size: -; v_call: TRBV10-3; j_call: TRBJ2-1; cdr3_aa: CAIRSNGLAGTEQFF; cdr3_nt: TGTGCCATCAGATCTAATGGACTAGCGGGTACTGAGCAGTTCTTC
d_call: -; clone_size: -; v_call: TRBV5-6; j_call: TRBJ2-7; cdr3_aa: CASSFLHEQYF; cdr3_nt: TGTGCCAGCAGCTTTCTCCACGAGCAGTACTTC
d_call: -; clone_size: -; v_call: TRBV5-1; j_call: TRBJ1-4; cdr3_aa: CASSLTGNNEKLFF; cdr3_nt: TGCGCCAGCAGCTTGACAGGGAATAATGAAAAACTGTTTTTT
d_call: -; clone_size: few; v_call: TRBV5-4; j_call: TRBJ2-3; cdr3_aa: CASSRSGDGTDTQYF; cdr3_nt: TGTGCCAGCAGCCGTAGCGGAGATGGCACAGATACGCAGTATTTT
d_call: -; clone_size: many; v_call: TRBV6-1; j_call: TRBJ2-7; cdr3_aa: CASSVRELTSQYF; cdr3_nt: TGTGCCAGCAGTGTCCGGGAACTCACCTCACAGTACTTC
d_call: -; clone_size: many; v_call: TRBV19; j_call: TRBJ2-1; cdr3_aa: CASSIEQSGSYNEQFF; cdr3_nt: TGTGCCAGTAGTATCGAACAAAGCGGTTCCTACAATGAGCAGTTCTTC
d_call: TRBD2; clone_size: -; v_call: TRBV15; j_call: TRBJ2-1; cdr3_aa: CATSSLAGDNEQFF; cdr3_nt: TGTGCCACCAGCTCCTTAGCGGGAGACAATGAGCAGTTCTTC
d_call: -; clone_size: few; v_call: TRBV19; j_call: TRBJ1-1; cdr3_aa: CAILRGATEAFF; cdr3_nt: TGTGCCATCCTCAGGGGTGCCACTGAAGCTTTCTTT